The entry below gives a single TCR beta chain sequence along with its context. Its cognate antigen has yet to be identified. No quality values exist for individual bases; no much larger clone is one base distant. This sample stems from a study of glioma-infiltrating T cells after dendritic cell vaccination listed by TCRdb under 2016. Notes on the research overall: The cohort included about 15 glioblastoma patients drawn from Phase I and II dendritic cell vaccination trials, of whom 9 were newly diagnosed and 6 had recurrent disease. Between the early 2000s and the early 2010s, patients were given autologous tumor lysate-pulsed dendritic cell vaccination. To make the vaccine, monocyte-derived dendritic cells were cultured for seven days with IL-4 and GM-CSF and then pulsed overnight with autologous tumor lysate. Each patient was given three intradermal dendritic cell vaccine injections, spaced two weeks apart, in the arm below the axilla. Tumor-infiltrating lymphocyte content was quantified and tumor and blood repertoires were compared in dendritic cell-vaccinated glioblastoma patients by deep sequencing of TCR beta CDR3 regions. Survival after dendritic cell vaccination was correlated with TCR sequencing metrics, including TIL content and tumor-blood repertoire overlap. Broader findings and caveats from the paper: The TCR overlap response model with three groups was called speculative and said to need prospective validation. The cohort was small and heterogeneous, and full blood and tumor sets were available for few patients, with initial-recurrent tumor pairs available for even fewer patients. No direct relationship between TCR clonality and survival was found, suggesting that a diverse polyclonal response may matter. Longer time to progression and overall survival after dendritic cell vaccination were predicted by higher estimated pretreatment TIL content.

Using the immunoSEQ assay, TCRB CDR3 regions were amplified from about 1.9 micrograms of genomic DNA, or from all available DNA when less than that was on hand. The multiplex PCR relied on 60 forward primers for TCR V beta segments and 13 reverse primers for J beta segments. Synthetic control templates were spiked into each sample at limiting dilution to estimate reads per starting template. Reads of 87 bp were generated by sequencing on the Illumina HiSeq System. The paper's processing steps were these. PCR and sequencing errors were removed by a nearest neighbor algorithm that merged closely related sequences. TCR overlap was measured as the percentage of unique tumor TCR beta sequences that were also present in the peripheral blood of the same patient. TCRdb retrieved this table from immuneACCESS and kept in-frame rearrangements only. Not all clones are present; in checked studies, unresolved V genes account for under half, and no reason is known for the remainder. The DNA was the basis for D and trimming; V, J and clone size are from that table. Present in this sample are just under 100,000 clones, approximately 84% of which were seen just once. About 5.5% of the sample lies in the top ten.

Germline trimming amounts to 1 base on V and 4 bases on J, with 7 as the count of junction bases outside the gene matches. The CDR3 sequence holds 15 residues, the cysteine and phenylalanine included. Of the read, only the CDR3 DNA is kept; its 45 bases are in frame from base 1. CDR1 SGHDT and CDR2 YYEEEE are derived from the germline V gene. What the time point label conveys for this sample: after dendritic cell vaccination, including at tumor progression/relapse. Patients were selected on the basis of adequate residual fresh-frozen tumor tissue and more than two years of available survival data. None of the glioblastoma patients carried an isocitrate dehydrogenase mutation, although molecular status otherwise varied. PBMC were collected before vaccination, two weeks after the third vaccination, and at tumor progression if progression occurred. The Qiagen DNeasy Blood extraction Kit was used to extract genomic DNA.

The sequencing here drew on blood, taken after dendritic cell vaccination. Recombination linked TRBV5-6 to TRBJ2-5; 7 nucleotides in the junction match TRBD2. The TCR sequence derives from a human donor with glioblastoma. The CDR3 here reads CASSLRAGVAETQYF. The DNA sequence reads TGTGCCAGCAGCTTGAGGGCGGGGGTAGCAGAGACCCAGTACTTC.